Included here is one T cell receptor (beta chain) sequence, with context. The V segment lost 3 bases and the J segment 4 bases; nucleotides outside the gene matches: 8. This CDR3 is 14 amino acids long. CDR1 and CDR2 from the germline V gene are SQVTM and ANQGSEA. The sample originates from a study of T cell changes during pregnancy in multiple sclerosis. Measured with immunoSEQ multiplex PCR; TCRdb has only the in-frame clones, and not every one. The sample lists tens of thousands of clones; approximately 94% were seen once. The chain carries TRBV29-1 and TRBJ1-2; 7 bases are shared with TRBD1. The sequencing here drew on CD8+ T cells from peripheral blood mononuclear cells, taken before pregnancy. The sequence derives from a female donor with multiple sclerosis, enrolled in a pregnancy study. The CDR3 DNA sequence: TGCAGCGTTGAGGTAGGGGGCCTAGGCTATGGCTACACCTTC. Translating gives CSVEVGGLGYGYTF.